These 8 T cell receptor beta chains were sequenced from one sample in a study of T cell responses to AZD1222 COVID-19 vaccine (dated by TCRdb to the early 2020s). The time point label here, explained by the study, means: about 28 days (+/-7) after the second vaccine dose. Interpreted using the paper, the treatment or condition label stands for: meningococcal conjugate vaccine given as trial control. Receptor libraries were prepared by the immunoSEQ multiplex PCR assay. This is the immuneACCESS table as TCRdb keeps it, with only in-frame sequences that have V and J called. A part of the clones is gone; compared with another copy, unresolved V genes explain less than half, and the rest is unexplained. Present in this sample are 170,000 or so clones, approximately 92% of which were seen just once. The top ten constitute around 1% of the sample. The sequences come from peripheral blood, collected 28 days after the second dose of the MenACWY control vaccine. Receptor source: an adult who received the MenACWY meningococcal vaccine as a control.

The chain carries TRBV29-1 and TRBJ1-1; D unresolved. V was trimmed by 4 bases and J by 4 bases, leaving 7 bases between them. The CDR3 runs to 11 residues. CDR1 is SQVTM and CDR2 is ANQGSEA in the germline V gene. The CDR3 is CSVVSGTEAFF. Written as DNA, the CDR3 is TGCAGCGTTGTGTCCGGCACTGAAGCTTTCTTT.

The V call is TRBV12-5, the J call TRBJ1-5, with D unresolved. The CDR3 totals 14 residues. Per germline, CDR1 LGHNT and CDR2 FRNRAP. V lost 6 bases, J lost 0 bases, and 9 bases lay in between. The CDR3: CASGQHHSNQPQHF. The DNA of the CDR3 is TGTGCTAGTGGCCAACACCATAGCAATCAGCCCCAGCATTTT.

The chain recombines TRBV7-2 with TRBJ2-3; no clear D gene. Trimming removed 1 base at V and 1 base at J, with 6 bases between. The CDR3 totals 14 residues. The germline V gene has CDR1 SGHTA and CDR2 FQGNSA. This CDR3 reads CASSLDVGTDTQYF. The CDR3 DNA reads as TGTGCCAGCAGCTTAGATGTAGGCACAGATACGCAGTATTTT.

The chain employs TRBV28 and TRBJ1-2, with no clear D. The V gene's germline CDR1 is MDHEN and CDR2 SYDVKM. CDR3 length: 15 amino acids. The V gene lost 5 bases and the J gene lost 2 bases, with 15 bases spanning the gap. The DNA of the CDR3 is TGTGCCAGCAGTGTCATCAGCGCTCGAAACTATGGCTACACCTTC. This sequence encodes CASSVISARNYGYTF.

The chain recombines TRBV30 with TRBJ1-2; D is possibly TRBD1 (5 bases). The CDR3 runs to 15 residues. Trimming shortened V by 6 bases and J by 7 bases, and 24 bases separated the two germline ends. Germline V gene data show CDR1 as GTSNPN and CDR2 as SVGIG (reference sequence). The CDR3 loop is CACSGPTVKAGGYTF. The DNA for the CDR3 is TGTGCCTGCTCCGGCCCGACAGTTAAGGCAGGTGGCTACACCTTC.

The chain is built from TRBV15 and TRBJ2-5; D might be TRBD2 (6 bases). CDR1 and CDR2 (germline): LNHNV, YYDKDF (reference sequence). Trimming took off 3 bases at V and 5 bases at J, with 16 bases between the two ends. The CDR3 extends over 15 amino acids. CDR3: CATSREGGRWETQYF. DNA for the CDR3: TGTGCCACCAGCAGGGAGGGCGGTAGGTGGGAGACCCAGTACTTC.

The CDR3 nucleotides read TGTGCCAGCAGTCCTCCGTTGAACACTGAAGCTTTCTTT. Translated, it gives CASSPPLNTEAFF. The chain recombines TRBV2 with TRBJ1-1; D uncertain. Germline loops: CDR1 SNHLY, CDR2 FYNNEI. This CDR3 has 13 residues. Trimming stripped 5 bases from V and 0 bases from J, with 7 bases between.

The chain joins TRBV6-5 to TRBJ1-5, with D maybe TRBD1 (5 bases). V was cut by 11 bases and J by 6 bases, with 17 bases left in between. Germline CDR1 is MNHEY and CDR2 is SVGAGI. The CDR3 totals 13 residues. As DNA, the CDR3 is TGTGCCTCCCGGGGCGGGGTAGGTCAGCCCCAGCATTTT. Amino acid sequence: CASRGGVGQPQHF.